These 5 T cell receptor beta chains were sequenced from one sample in a study of beta chain features in type 1 diabetes. Expressed TCRB transcripts were sequenced because the entire RNA isolate underwent reverse transcription. The data were produced by immunoSEQ multiplex PCR, yet TCRdb's version contains in-frame clones alone and is incomplete. The data show roughly 330,000 clones, 9.5% to 11% seen once. Input material: naive CD4+ T cells from blood. These receptors all come from a woman under 40 in good health.

This clone has only a few counts. V and J are TRBV7-3 and TRBJ2-3; D may be TRBD2 (6 bases). With 2 bases removed from V and 2 bases from J, the gap between germline ends came to 14 bases. There are 16 residues in the CDR3. Germline CDR1 and CDR2: SGHTA and FQGTGA. The CDR3 is CASSLGFGGPTDTQYF. The CDR3 nucleotides are TGTGCCAGCAGCTTAGGGTTCGGGGGACCCACAGATACGCAGTATTTT.

Only a few counts were recorded for this clone. J is TRBJ2-7 and V is TRBV2; 7 bases fit TRBD2. The V segment lost 4 bases and the J segment 0 bases; nucleotides outside the gene matches: 3. The length of the CDR3 is 14 residues. CDR1 SNHLY and CDR2 FYNNEI come from the germline V gene. CDR3 residues: CASSVGLVSYEQYF. DNA for the CDR3: TGTGCCAGCAGTGTAGGACTAGTCTCCTACGAGCAGTACTTC.

This clone was seen more than once but under ten times. The CDR3 coding sequence is TGTGCCAGCCAGAGGCGGGAGGGTCAGGATACGCAGTATTTT. Protein: CASQRREGQDTQYF. The J gene is TRBJ2-3, the V gene TRBV6-5; 9 bases are a match to TRBD2. The V gene end was trimmed by 8 bases and the J gene end by 6 bases; junction bases not matched to a gene: 9. The germline V gene encodes CDR1 MNHEY and CDR2 SVGAGI. The CDR3 is 14 residues long.

There are a few counts of this clone. The chain recombines TRBV5-1 with TRBJ1-5, with 8 bases fitting TRBD1. The trim removed 3 bases at V and 5 bases at J, leaving 1 base unmatched. This CDR3 spans 13 amino acids. Germline assignment: CDR1 SGHRS and CDR2 YFSETQ. The CDR3 loop reads CASSSGGDQPQHF. CDR3 nucleotide sequence: TGCGCCAGCAGCTCAGGGGGCGATCAGCCCCAGCATTTT. The variable domain in full, with the rest retrieved from reference TRBV5-1 and TRBJ1-5, is KAGVTQTPRYLIKTRGQQVTLSCSPISGHRSVSWYQQTPGQGLQFLFEYFSETQRNKGNFPGRFSGRQFSNSRSEMNVSTLELGDSALYLCASSSGGDQPQHFGDGTRLSIL.

This clone has a count of ten or more. The chain combines TRBV29-1 with TRBJ2-5, with a weak D call TRBD1 (6 bases). The CDR3 extends over 12 amino acids. Trimming removed 4 bases from V and 6 bases from J, with 12 bases in between. Looked up from germline, CDR1 is SQVTM and CDR2 is ANQGSEA. The CDR3 region is CSVAGGAQTQYF. In nucleotides, the CDR3 is TGCAGCGTTGCTGGGGGCGCGCAGACCCAGTACTTC.